This passage covers 11 T cell receptor beta chains from one sample sequenced in a study of T cell responses to AZD1222 COVID-19 vaccine. Clones were read by immunoSEQ multiplex PCR, and TCRdb kept only the in-frame ones, dropping some. The table shows roughly 92,000 clones, with roughly nine tenths occurring only once. The sample consisted of peripheral blood, taken 28 days after the second AZD1222 dose. All receptors come from an adult who received the AZD1222 COVID-19 vaccine.

The V call is TRBV7-3, the J call TRBJ1-2; possibly TRBD1 for D (6 bases). The CDR3 extends over 15 amino acids. Looked up from germline, CDR1 is SGHTA and CDR2 is FQGTGA. Trimming left V 2 bases short and J 5 bases short, with 15 bases between. CDR3 sequence: CASSLLQGRPYGYTF. DNA for the CDR3: TGTGCCAGCAGCTTATTGCAGGGGCGCCCGTATGGCTACACCTTC.

The chain joins TRBV12-1 to TRBJ1-5. TRBV12-1 is a recognized pseudogene. This CDR3 is built from 16 residues. The CDR3 DNA is TGTGCCAGCAGCTCCCGGTTCAGCATTGGCAATCAGCCCCAGCATTTT. This translates into CASSSRFSIGNQPQHF.

The chain joins TRBV5-6 to TRBJ2-7, with D perhaps matching TRBD1 (6 bases). Germline V gives CDR1 SGHDT, CDR2 YYEEEE. V gave up 1 base and J gave up 6 bases, with 17 bases separating them. The CDR3 runs to 15 residues. The CDR3 here is CASSLSGHGSLEQYF. CDR3 DNA sequence: TGTGCCAGCAGCTTGTCGGGACACGGCTCCCTCGAGCAGTACTTC.

J is TRBJ2-3 and V is TRBV11-3, with 8 nucleotides matching TRBD2. The V gene's germline CDR1 is SGHNT and CDR2 YENEEA. This CDR3 is built from 17 residues. The V gene end was trimmed by 3 bases and the J gene end by 1 base; junction bases not matched to a gene: 9. The CDR3 loop reads CASSFSGGAGGTDTQYF. CDR3 coding DNA: TGTGCCAGCAGCTTCTCCGGGGGAGCGGGGGGCACAGATACGCAGTATTTT.

The gene calls are TRBV25-1 and TRBJ1-1, with 9 nucleotides matching TRBD1. The germline V gene has CDR1 MGHDK and CDR2 SYGVNS. This CDR3 has 15 residues. V was clipped by 2 bases and J by 6 bases; unmatched bases: 7. The CDR3, as DNA: TGTGCCAGCAGTGAAGGGGACAGGGCTGACTCTGAAGCTTTCTTT. Translation gives CASSEGDRADSEAFF.

The table lists this clone with a count of one. The chain joins TRBV5-1 to TRBJ2-1, with 7 bases that match TRBD1. V trimming: 0 bases; J trimming: 0 bases; junction bases outside the gene matches: 6. This CDR3 contains 17 residues. CDR1 and CDR2 from the germline V gene are SGHRS and YFSETQ. The chain's CDR3 is CASSLAEGASSYNEQFF. CDR3 bases: TGCGCCAGCAGCTTGGCCGAGGGGGCAAGCTCCTACAATGAGCAGTTCTTC.

The V gene is TRBV2, the J gene TRBJ1-6; D gene unclear. Germline V gives CDR1 SNHLY, CDR2 FYNNEI. CDR3 length: 14 residues. Trimming took 7 bases from V and 7 from J, leaving 14 bases between them. CDR3 loop: CASIPSNWNSPLHF. In DNA form, the CDR3 reads TGTGCCAGCATACCCTCTAATTGGAATTCACCCCTCCACTTT.

The J gene is TRBJ1-4, the V gene TRBV30; 8 bases line up with TRBD1. J was trimmed by 8 bases and V by 2 bases; bases with no gene match: 4. The germline V gene has CDR1 GTSNPN and CDR2 SVGIG (reference sequence). This CDR3 is built from 13 residues. CDR3 sequence reads: CAWSTTGEEKLFF. The DNA for the CDR3 is TGTGCCTGGAGTACGACAGGGGAGGAAAAACTGTTTTTT. The full variable domain, rest sourced from reference TRBV30 and TRBJ1-4, is SQTIHQWPATLVQPVGSPLSLECTVEGTSNPNLYWYRQAAGRGLQLLFYSVGIGQISSEVPQNLSASRPQDRQFILSSKKLLLSDSGFYLCAWSTTGEEKLFFGSGTQLSVL.

Concerning this clone: The junction departs from germline at one end; a sequencing error may be responsible. This chain connects TRBV7-9 to TRBJ2-7; no firm D call. CDR1 and CDR2 (germline): SEHNR, FQNEAQ (reference sequence). The CDR3 is made up of 12 amino acids. The CDR3 DNA reads as TGTGCCAGCAGCCCTACCTCCAACGAGCAGTACTTC. It is translated as CASSPTSNEQYF.

In this sample, this clone turned up once. The chain has TRBV15 and TRBJ1-2; TRBD1 agrees at 9 bases. The CDR3 has 15 amino acids. After removal of 2 bases from V and 6 bases from J, the junction contained 7 bases not matched to a gene. Per the germline V gene, CDR1 is LNHNV and CDR2 is YYDKDF (reference sequence). The CDR3 DNA is TGTGCCACCAGCAGAATAACAGGGGGCAGTGATGGCTACACCTTC. It codes for CATSRITGGSDGYTF.

The rearrangement links TRBV18 to TRBJ1-6; 9 nucleotides agree with TRBD1. The germline CDR1 and CDR2 sequences are KGHSH and LQKENI. This CDR3 comprises 17 residues. J gave up 9 bases and V 2 bases, and 11 bases lay outside the gene matches. The CDR3 DNA is TGTGCCAGCTCACCAAGAGGAGGACAGGGGTTTGGTTCACCCCTCCACTTT. Its translation: CASSPRGGQGFGSPLHF.